The source of this TCR beta chain is a study of OX40 agonist ivuxolimab in advanced cancers. Overall study context: In this trial design, patients received ivuxolimab intravenously at 0.01 to 10 mg/kg every 2 weeks.

Using immunoSEQ multiplex PCR, the repertoire was profiled, and TCRdb retains in-frame clones only, with some absent. The sample includes 30,000 to 40,000 clones, less than 90% of them seen just once. General study points: Among expanded peripheral T cells, antigen specificity went undetermined.

On this clone: Antigen specificity is unknown.

This CDR3 contains 15 residues. Germline V gene lookup returns CDR1 MGHRA and CDR2 YSYEKL. V was clipped by 7 bases and J by 0 bases, with 14 bases between them. The input for sequencing was CD4+ or CD8+ T cells sorted from blood, taken in a trial of the OX40 agonist ivuxolimab. The chain has TRBV4-1 and TRBJ2-3; D call uncertain. The receptor was derived from an adult with an advanced solid tumor such as melanoma, head and neck, liver or kidney cancer. The CDR3 is CASNTNAQSTDTQYF. The CDR3 coding sequence is TGCGCCAGCAACACCAACGCGCAAAGCACAGATACGCAGTATTTT.